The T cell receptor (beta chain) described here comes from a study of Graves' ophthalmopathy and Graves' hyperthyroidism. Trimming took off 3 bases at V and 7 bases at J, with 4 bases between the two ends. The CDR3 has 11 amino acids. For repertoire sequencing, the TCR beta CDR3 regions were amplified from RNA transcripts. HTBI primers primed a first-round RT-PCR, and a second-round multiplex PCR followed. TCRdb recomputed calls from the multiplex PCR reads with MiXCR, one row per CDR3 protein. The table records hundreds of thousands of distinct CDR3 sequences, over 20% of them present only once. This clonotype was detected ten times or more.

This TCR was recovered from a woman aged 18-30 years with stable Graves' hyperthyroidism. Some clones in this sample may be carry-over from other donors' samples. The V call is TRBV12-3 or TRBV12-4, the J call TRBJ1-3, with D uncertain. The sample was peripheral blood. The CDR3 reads CASSFSNTIYF. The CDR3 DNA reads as TGTGCCAGCAGTTTCTCCAACACCATATATTTT.